Described below is a single TCR beta chain sequence and its context. Its antigen remains unidentified. Other DNA sequences in this specimen translate into the identical CDR3. Expressed TCRB transcripts were sequenced because the entire RNA isolate underwent reverse transcription. Method: immunoSEQ multiplex PCR; TCRdb's copy keeps in-frame clones and lacks some. The repertoire holds 250,000 to 300,000 clones, with 20% to 25% as singletons. This record comes from a study of beta chain features in type 1 diabetes. Study-wide points: Over-representation of high TCR-expressing cells was a possible consequence of cDNA sequencing. TCRB CDR3s were moderately but significantly shorter in Type 1 diabetes patients in all four CD4+ subsets.

The V end lost 0 bases, the J end lost 8 bases, and 7 bases lay between the germline ends. The CDR3 contains 12 residues. From germline, CDR1 is SEHNR and CDR2 FQNEAQ (reference sequence). This TCR came from a woman between 25 and 40 years old with type 1 diabetes. The chain joins TRBV7-9 to TRBJ1-1; D may be TRBD1 (6 bases). The sample taken for sequencing was naive CD4+ T cells from blood. CDR3 sequence (DNA): TGTGCCAGCAGCTTAGCGGACAGAGAAGCTTTCTTT. It codes for CASSLADREAFF. Full variable domain (outside the CDR3, taken from reference TRBV7-9 and TRBJ1-1): DTGVSQNPRHKITKRGQNVTFRCDPISEHNRLYWYRQTLGQGPEFLTYFQNEAQLEKSRLLSDRFSAERPKGSFSTLEIQRTEQGDSAMYLCASSLADREAFFGQGTRLTVV.